Following are 26 T cell receptor beta chains from one sample sequenced in a study of blood T cell repertoires in COVID-19. Sequenced by immunoSEQ multiplex PCR; TCRdb stores in-frame clones only, minus some. The table records about 42,000 clones, about 78% of them present only once. The sequencing input was peripheral blood. The receptors here all came from a man in his 70s with active or convalescent COVID-19.

This chain uses TRBV11-2 with TRBJ2-5, with 10 bases lining up with TRBD2. J gave up 1 base and V 2 bases, and 7 bases lay outside the gene matches. CDR1 is SGHAT and CDR2 is FQNNGV in the germline V gene. The CDR3 totals 17 residues. The CDR3 nucleotides are TGTGCCAGCAGCTTAATGGCTAGCGGGGGAATCCAAGAGACCCAGTACTTC. This translates into CASSLMASGGIQETQYF.

The CDR3 DNA follows: TGTGCCAGCAGTGAATCGGGGGGAACAGATACGCAGTATTTT. Protein: CASSESGGTDTQYF. The V and J genes are TRBV25-1 and TRBJ2-3; 7 positions agree with TRBD2. Germline CDR1 is MGHDK and CDR2 is SYGVNS. V lost 1 base and J lost 3; bases outside the gene matches: 1. The length of the CDR3 is 14 residues.

The genes are TRBV25-1 and TRBJ2-5, with D perhaps matching TRBD1 (7 bases). This CDR3 spans 13 amino acids. V shed 8 bases and J shed 6 bases, with 16 bases lying between them. Germline CDR1 reads MGHDK; CDR2 reads SYGVNS. The DNA of the CDR3 is TGTGCCAGCGGCGGGACAGTTGAACAGACCCAGTACTTC. Its protein is CASGGTVEQTQYF.

The V gene is TRBV7-2, the J gene TRBJ2-7, with D possibly matching TRBD2 (5 bases). CDR1 is SGHTA and CDR2 is FQGNSA in the germline V gene. CDR3 length: 12 residues. The germline V and J ends were trimmed by 5 bases and 2 bases, with 7 bases remaining between them. The CDR3 coding sequence is TGTGCCAGCAGCGCGAGGGCCTACGAGCAGTACTTC. Translation: CASSARAYEQYF.

In this sample, this clone turned up a few times. This chain joins TRBV27 and TRBJ2-3; D might be TRBD2 (6 bases). Deletions cut 7 bases from V and 1 base from J, with 9 bases between. The CDR3 length is 13 residues. From germline, CDR1 is MNHEY and CDR2 SMNVEV (reference sequence). The CDR3: CASTPSGTDTQYF. DNA of the CDR3: TGTGCCAGCACTCCTAGCGGCACAGATACGCAGTATTTT.

This clone was detected a few times. The genes are TRBV6-5 and TRBJ2-5, with D perhaps matching TRBD2 (6 bases). The CDR3 contains 15 residues. CDR1 MNHEY and CDR2 SVGAGI come from the germline V gene. Trimming cost V 8 bases and J 2 bases, with 18 bases left between them. The CDR3 nucleotides are TGTGCCAGCTCCAACCGTGGCGGGGCACAAGAGACCCAGTACTTC. It specifies CASSNRGGAQETQYF.

The rearrangement links TRBV6-6 to TRBJ2-5; 7 bases match TRBD2. CDR1 and CDR2 (germline): MNHNY, SVGAGI (reference sequence). The length of the CDR3 is 13 residues. V shed 5 bases, J shed 5 bases, and the junction held 5 bases outside the gene matches. As DNA, the CDR3 is TGTGCCAGCAGTGGAGCGGGGAGGGAGACCCAGTACTTC. Translation: CASSGAGRETQYF.

The chain links TRBV11-3 to TRBJ2-7; 11 nucleotides align to TRBD1. This CDR3 is 15 amino acids long. CDR1 and CDR2 from the germline V gene are SGHNT and YENEEA. Losses at the gene ends were 1 base for V and 6 bases for J; bases not matched to a gene: 5. CDR3 sequence (DNA): TGTGCCAGCAGCTTAGGAGGCGGGACAGGGGGCGAGCAGTACTTC. Protein: CASSLGGGTGGEQYF. Full variable domain (missing parts from reference TRBV11-3 and TRBJ2-7): EAGVVQSPRYKIIEKKQPVAFWCNPISGHNTLYWYLQNLGQGPELLIRYENEEAVDDSQLPKDRFSAERLKGVDSTLKIQPAELGDSAVYLCASSLGGGTGGEQYFGPGTRLTVT.

V and J are TRBV7-2 and TRBJ2-5, with D possibly being TRBD2 (6 bases). Germline assignment: CDR1 SGHTA and CDR2 FQGNSA. CDR3 length: 13 residues. Trimming removed 5 bases at V and 4 bases at J, with 11 bases between. CDR3 in DNA: TGTGCCAGCAGCCGGGGGTTCGGAGAGACCCAGTACTTC. This codes for CASSRGFGETQYF.

The gene calls are TRBV2 and TRBJ2-3; D may be TRBD2 (6 bases). Trimming cost V 8 bases and J 2 bases, with 20 bases left between them. Per germline, CDR1 SNHLY and CDR2 FYNNEI. This CDR3 has 16 amino acids. CDR3 region: CASARLGAGLTDTQYF. CDR3 nucleotide sequence: TGTGCCAGCGCACGACTAGGAGCGGGCCTCACAGATACGCAGTATTTT.

V and J are TRBV5-4 and TRBJ2-3; 11 bases agree with TRBD2. V was clipped by 4 bases and J by 4 bases; unmatched bases: 5. The CDR3 totals 15 residues. Germline V CDR1 and CDR2: SGHNT, YYREEE (reference sequence). CDR3 bases: TGTGCCAGCAGCCATAGCGGGGGGGCCTCAGATACGCAGTATTTT. Amino acids: CASSHSGGASDTQYF.

This clone was detected a few times. This chain links TRBV11-3 with TRBJ2-7, with D possibly TRBD1 on 5 matching bases. V was clipped by 0 bases and J by 3 bases, with 15 bases between them. The CDR3 length is 16 residues. Germline V gene lookup returns CDR1 SGHNT and CDR2 YENEEA. The CDR3 is CASSLDSPGNRYEQYF. Here the CDR3 DNA reads TGTGCCAGCAGCTTAGATTCCCCAGGGAACCGCTACGAGCAGTACTTC.

This clone was found once. The V and J genes are TRBV14 and TRBJ2-3, with D possibly being TRBD1 (6 bases). The germline V and J ends were trimmed by 8 bases and 6 bases, with 15 bases remaining between them. The length of the CDR3 is 13 residues. Per the germline V gene, CDR1 is SGHDN and CDR2 is FVKESK. This chain's CDR3 is CASLGQPYDTQYF. CDR3 bases: TGTGCCAGCCTGGGACAACCCTACGATACGCAGTATTTT.

The V call is TRBV2, the J call TRBJ1-5, with 7 bases that match TRBD1. Trimming removed 6 bases from V and 7 bases from J; junction bases left unmatched: 9. Germline V lookup: CDR1 SNHLY, CDR2 FYNNEI. There are 14 residues in the CDR3. CDR3 sequence: CASSSDRVGQPQHF. The CDR3 DNA follows: TGTGCCAGCAGCTCTGACAGGGTCGGGCAGCCCCAGCATTTT.

The chain has TRBV4-2 and TRBJ2-3; the D gene is possibly TRBD1 (6 bases). Germline lookup yields CDR1 LGHNA and CDR2 YNFKEQ. V lost 2 bases, J lost 4 bases, and 10 bases lay in between. The CDR3 consists of 14 residues. This CDR3 reads CASSQTGSPDTQYF. CDR3 nucleotides: TGTGCCAGCAGCCAAACAGGGTCCCCAGATACGCAGTATTTT.

This clone was recorded once. The rearrangement links TRBV19 to TRBJ1-5; D unclear. The CDR3 runs 14 residues. Trimming removed 5 bases from V and 4 bases from J, with 12 bases in between. Germline CDR1 reads LNHDA; CDR2 reads SQIVND (reference sequence). In DNA, the CDR3 is TGTGCCAGTAGTCAGAACGGCGGAAATCAGCCCCAGCATTTT. It yields the protein CASSQNGGNQPQHF. The whole variable domain, filled in from reference TRBV19 and TRBJ1-5, reads DGGITQSPKYLFRKEGQNVTLSCEQNLNHDAMYWYRQDPGQGLRLIYYSQIVNDFQKGDIAEGYSVSREKKESFPLTVTSAQKNPTAFYLCASSQNGGNQPQHFGDGTRLSIL.

The chain couples TRBV28 to TRBJ2-7; 10 nucleotides match TRBD1. This CDR3 spans 17 amino acids. Germline loops: CDR1 MDHEN, CDR2 SYDVKM. V lost 7 bases, J lost 5 bases, and 17 bases stayed unmatched. The CDR3 sequence: CASTNLLPGQGWNEQYF. Written as DNA, the CDR3 is TGTGCCAGCACCAACCTCCTGCCGGGACAGGGGTGGAACGAGCAGTACTTC.

This chain connects TRBV4-1 to TRBJ2-3, with D unresolved. The germline V gene encodes CDR1 MGHRA and CDR2 YSYEKL. V was trimmed by 4 bases and J by 1 base, leaving 6 bases between them. The CDR3 has 13 residues. CDR3 nucleotides: TGCGCCAGCAGCCTTCCAGGCACAGATACGCAGTATTTT. Its protein is CASSLPGTDTQYF.

The rearrangement joins TRBV6-1 to TRBJ2-3; maybe TRBD2 (6 bases). V lost 3 bases to trimming and J lost 2 bases, with 15 bases between them. CDR3 length equals 16 residues. CDR1 and CDR2 from the germline V gene are MNHNS and SASEGT. CDR3 protein: CASSDRWRGDTDTQYF. The CDR3 nucleotides are TGTGCCAGCAGTGACCGATGGCGGGGAGACACAGATACGCAGTATTTT.

The rearrangement uses TRBV10-3 and TRBJ2-6; tentative D call: TRBD1 (5 bases). Germline V gives CDR1 ENHRY, CDR2 SYGVKD. CDR3 size: 16 residues. The V and J ends lost 4 bases and 4 bases respectively, with 14 bases between them. The CDR3: CAISVADNTGANVLTF. CDR3 in DNA: TGTGCCATCAGTGTGGCGGACAATACCGGGGCCAACGTCCTGACTTTC.

The rearrangement uses TRBV11-2 and TRBJ1-5; TRBD1 agrees at 10 bases. Trimming at V came to 2 bases and at J to 8 bases, leaving 3 bases not matched to a gene. The CDR3 contains 14 residues. Germline V lookup: CDR1 SGHAT, CDR2 FQNNGV. Here the CDR3 reads CASSLRTGGEPQHF. The CDR3 DNA is TGTGCCAGCAGCTTAAGGACAGGGGGTGAGCCCCAGCATTTT.

This sequence joins TRBV18 and TRBJ2-4; tentative D call: TRBD2 (5 bases). The V and J ends lost 3 bases and 6 bases respectively, with 12 bases between them. Germline-derived CDR1 and CDR2 are KGHSH and LQKENI. CDR3 size: 14 residues. The DNA for the CDR3 is TGTGCCAGCTCACCTGCGAATCGGGGAAACATTCAGTACTTC. This translates into CASSPANRGNIQYF.

The chain has TRBV30 and TRBJ1-4; tentatively, D is TRBD1 (6 bases). CDR3 length: 14 residues. Between the trimmed V and J ends, which lost 3 bases and 5 bases, there was a span of 13 bases. Looked up from germline, CDR1 is GTSNPN and CDR2 is SVGIG (reference sequence). CDR3 amino acids: CAWSEGQGNEKLFF. The CDR3 bases are TGTGCCTGGAGCGAAGGGCAGGGGAATGAAAAACTGTTTTTT.

A note on this clone: Given the absence of the conserved phenylalanine or tryptophan at the CDR3 end, a read error is likely. It is unclear where the CDR3 begins or ends on the DNA, so no DNA is shown, and the CDR3 is as TCRdb lists it. The rearrangement links TRBV2 to TRBJ2-2; the D segment call TRBD2 is taken from the table without a DNA check. CDR1 SNHLY and CDR2 FYNNEI come from the germline V gene. The CDR3 totals 14 residues, both ends included. The chain's CDR3 is CASSEAPGLAGALG.

The rearrangement joins TRBV18 to TRBJ2-2; TRBD1 might be the D (5 bases). The CDR3 runs 16 residues. Deletions cut 1 base from V and 5 bases from J, with 14 bases between. Germline V CDR1 and CDR2: KGHSH, LQKENI. CDR3 in amino acids: CASSPQGSTGTGELFF. The CDR3 nucleotides are TGTGCCAGCTCACCACAGGGGTCAACGGGTACCGGGGAGCTGTTTTTT.

J is TRBJ2-3 and V is TRBV6-4; 14 nucleotides align to TRBD2. Germline CDR1 and CDR2: MRHNA and SNTAGT. The CDR3 is 19 amino acids. V trimming: 6 bases; J trimming: 0 bases; junction bases outside the gene matches: 11. CDR3 loop: CASRGTGTSGGPSTDTQYF. The CDR3 coding sequence is TGTGCCAGCAGGGGAACCGGGACTAGCGGGGGTCCCAGCACAGATACGCAGTATTTT.